Listed here are 5 T cell receptor beta chains from one sample, sequenced in a study of cytomegalovirus exposure and HLA in healthy donors (dated by TCRdb to about 2017). The library was generated by the immunoSEQ multiplex PCR assay. A mixture of 60 forward primers for TCR Vbeta segments and 13 reverse primers for TCR Jbeta segments was used in the multiplex PCR. This immuneACCESS table, as held by TCRdb, lists in-frame sequences with V and J called but not all clones. Of the missing ones, under half trace to an unresolved V gene in checked studies; the others have no known cause. This sample comprises 150,000 or so clones, over 60% of them detected only once. The ten top clones hold about an eighth of the sample. The source material was PBMCs. The receptors shown here come from a man aged 40-55 years in good health and CMV-seropositive.

The genes are TRBV1 and TRBJ2-7; the DNA was not compared with TRBD2, the D call given in the table. TRBV1 is flagged as a pseudogene. CDR3 length equals 12 residues. The CDR3 DNA reads TGCACCAGCAGCCAAGATCCCGGCGAGCAGTACTTC. As protein: CTSSQDPGEQYF.

This CDR3 is CASSPRDSYNEQFF. CDR3 sequence (DNA): TGTGCCAGCAGCCCCAGGGATTCCTACAATGAGCAGTTCTTC. The chain links TRBV7-2 to TRBJ2-1; D may be TRBD1 (5 bases). CDR1 and CDR2 (germline): SGHTA, FQGNSA. The germline V and J ends were trimmed by 5 bases and 1 base, with 9 bases remaining between them. This CDR3 comprises 14 residues.

This clone was observed a handful of times. The V gene is TRBV15, the J gene TRBJ2-7; 11 nucleotides match TRBD2. Germline-derived CDR1 and CDR2 are LNHNV and YYDKDF (reference sequence). The CDR3 spans 15 residues. The V and J ends lost 0 bases and 5 bases, in that order; junction bases with no gene match: 3. The CDR3 sequence: CATSREDSGRDEQYF. The CDR3 DNA sequence: TGTGCCACCAGCAGAGAGGATAGCGGGAGGGACGAGCAGTACTTC.

This chain uses TRBV6-5 with TRBJ2-5; weak D call: TRBD1 (6 bases). The CDR3 loop spans 15 amino acids. Per germline, CDR1 MNHEY and CDR2 SVGAGI. V was pared by 6 bases and J by 2 bases, with 16 bases between. In nucleotides, the CDR3 is TGTGCCAGCAGCCCGATCCGGGACAAACAAGAGACCCAGTACTTC. Its translation is CASSPIRDKQETQYF.

The chain joins TRBV2 to TRBJ2-5; TRBD1 might be the D (6 bases). Per germline, CDR1 SNHLY and CDR2 FYNNEI. There are 14 residues in the CDR3. Trimming took off 2 bases at V and 4 bases at J, with 11 bases between the two ends. This CDR3 reads CASSESGRGETQYF. CDR3 nucleotide sequence: TGTGCCAGCAGTGAATCCGGCAGGGGAGAGACCCAGTACTTC.